The 15 T cell receptor beta chains reported below all come from one sample, sequenced in a study of cytomegalovirus exposure and HLA in healthy donors. The PCR contained 60 Vbeta and 13 Jbeta primers. This table comes from immunoSEQ multiplex PCR, and its TCRdb copy is limited to in-frame clones, with some not included. This table holds roughly 220,000 clones. Specimen: PBMCs. The receptors come from a girl aged 2 to 9 in good health and CMV-seropositive.

The gene calls are TRBV29-1 and TRBJ2-5; 14 positions match TRBD2. The tail of the sequence fits TRBJ2-7 better, so the J call may be wrong. This CDR3 spans 16 amino acids. Germline CDR1 reads SQVTM; CDR2 reads ANQGSEA. DNA of the CDR3: TGCAGCGTTGACAAGGGACTAGCGGGGGCCTTCTACGAGCAGTACTTC. Protein product: CSVDKGLAGAFYEQYF.

J is TRBJ1-1 and V is TRBV28; maybe TRBD1 (6 bases). The CDR3 contains 16 residues. The V and J ends lost 2 bases and 7 bases respectively, with 20 bases between them. Looked up from germline, CDR1 is MDHEN and CDR2 is SYDVKM. CDR3 residues: CASSLESRAGVVEAFF. CDR3 nucleotides: TGTGCCAGCAGTTTAGAATCACGAGCAGGGGTGGTTGAAGCTTTCTTT.

The J gene is TRBJ2-4, the V gene TRBV6-6, with a possible D match to TRBD2 (5 bases). The germline CDR1 and CDR2 sequences are MNHNY and SVGAGI (reference sequence). Trimming took off 5 bases at V and 7 bases at J, with 15 bases between the two ends. This CDR3 region has 14 residues. CDR3 DNA sequence: TGTGCCAGCAGTGCCATTTTGGAGGAGAACATTCAGTACTTC. Its translation is CASSAILEENIQYF.

CDR3 DNA sequence: TGCGCCAGCAGTCCGGACAGAACCACCCAGGAAGATGAAAAACTGTTTTTT. As protein: CASSPDRTTQEDEKLFF. The chain carries TRBV5-1 and TRBJ1-4; tentative D call: TRBD1 (6 bases). The CDR3 is made up of 17 amino acids. V dropped 5 bases and J dropped 6 bases, with 23 bases sitting between them. Germline V gene sequence: CDR1 SGHRS, CDR2 YFSETQ.

The chain joins TRBV7-6 to TRBJ2-7, with 11 bases that match TRBD2. Germline-derived CDR1 and CDR2 are SGHVS and FNYEAQ. V lost 3 bases, J lost 4 bases, and 2 bases stayed unmatched. This CDR3 comprises 14 residues. CDR3 nucleotides: TGTGCCAGCAGCTTGATAGCGGGAGGGTACGAGCAGTACTTC. Translated, it gives CASSLIAGGYEQYF.

Comments on this clone: Other DNA sequences in this sample translate to the same CDR3. The chain couples TRBV5-1 to TRBJ1-2; 7 bases align to TRBD1. The V and J ends lost 4 bases and 5 bases, in that order; junction bases with no gene match: 26. CDR3 length: 20 residues. CDR1 is SGHRS, CDR2 YFSETQ, per germline. The CDR3 region is CASSLPSSGKPGQRKYGYTF. CDR3 nucleotide sequence: TGCGCCAGCAGCCTGCCCTCCTCGGGAAAACCGGGACAGAGAAAATATGGCTACACCTTC.

The rearrangement joins TRBV4-1 to TRBJ2-1; no definite D call. This CDR3 is 13 amino acids long. V dropped 7 bases and J dropped 4 bases, with 11 bases sitting between them. Germline CDR1 is MGHRA and CDR2 is YSYEKL. CDR3 in amino acids: CASNSDGYNEQFF. DNA for the CDR3: TGCGCCAGCAATTCCGACGGGTACAATGAGCAGTTCTTC.

J is TRBJ2-7 and V is TRBV27, with D perhaps matching TRBD1 (6 bases). The CDR3 consists of 16 residues. The germline CDR1 and CDR2 sequences are MNHEY and SMNVEV (reference sequence). Trimming took 4 bases from V and 2 from J, leaving 18 bases between them. The CDR3 loop reads CASSSTQGHDPYEQYF. DNA of the CDR3: TGTGCCAGCAGTTCTACCCAGGGACACGATCCCTACGAGCAGTACTTC.

This chain uses TRBV6-1 with TRBJ2-4, with a possible D match to TRBD2 (6 bases). The CDR3 has 15 residues. V was pared by 2 bases and J by 0 bases, with 8 bases between. Germline V gene lookup returns CDR1 MNHNS and CDR2 SASEGT. DNA for the CDR3: TGTGCCAGCAGTGAACGCGGGGCAGCCAAAAACATTCAGTACTTC. It translates to CASSERGAAKNIQYF.

V is TRBV27 and J is TRBJ2-7; a weak D match, TRBD1 (6 bases). Per germline, CDR1 MNHEY and CDR2 SMNVEV (reference sequence). This CDR3 has 13 amino acids. V lost 8 bases, J lost 3 bases, and 14 bases lay in between. The CDR3 here is CASRPDRHYEQYF. The CDR3 nucleotides read TGTGCCAGCCGACCCGACAGGCACTACGAGCAGTACTTC.

The V and J genes are TRBV27 and TRBJ1-3; D is unclear. The CDR3 runs 13 residues. V lost 5 bases and J lost 0, with 5 bases in between. Germline CDR1 is MNHEY and CDR2 is SMNVEV (reference sequence). CDR3 in DNA: TGTGCCAGCAGTAAGAGCTCTGGAAACACCATATATTTT. It encodes CASSKSSGNTIYF.

V is TRBV5-4 and J is TRBJ2-6; tentatively, D is TRBD2 (6 bases). The V and J ends lost 4 bases and 0 bases respectively, with 8 bases between them. The CDR3 runs to 15 residues. CDR1 and CDR2 (germline): SGHNT, YYREEE (reference sequence). The CDR3 is CASSKTSSGANVLTF. CDR3 bases: TGTGCCAGCAGCAAGACTAGCTCTGGGGCCAACGTCCTGACTTTC.

This rearrangement joins TRBV4-1 to TRBJ2-7; no firm D call. With 2 bases removed from V and 5 bases from J, the gap between germline ends came to 7 bases. Germline V gene sequence: CDR1 MGHRA, CDR2 YSYEKL. The length of the CDR3 is 12 residues. The CDR3 reads CASSQPGDEQYF. CDR3 bases: TGCGCCAGCAGCCAACCCGGAGACGAGCAGTACTTC.

V and J are TRBV10-2 and TRBJ1-5; TRBD1 agrees at 9 bases. Trimming took 4 bases from V and 4 from J; bases not matched to a gene: 2. This CDR3 contains 14 residues. CDR1 is WSHSY, CDR2 SAAADI, per germline. The CDR3 nucleotides are TGCGCCAGCAGTGGTGGACAGGGGAATCAGCCCCAGCATTTT. Its translation: CASSGGQGNQPQHF.

The chain has TRBV2 and TRBJ2-7; the D gene is possibly TRBD1 (5 bases). The CDR3 is made up of 16 amino acids. Germline CDR1 reads SNHLY; CDR2 reads FYNNEI. V lost 0 bases and J lost 0, with 12 bases in between. CDR3 sequence reads: CASSEATQGLSYEQYF. CDR3 DNA: TGTGCCAGCAGTGAAGCGACCCAGGGTCTCTCCTACGAGCAGTACTTC.